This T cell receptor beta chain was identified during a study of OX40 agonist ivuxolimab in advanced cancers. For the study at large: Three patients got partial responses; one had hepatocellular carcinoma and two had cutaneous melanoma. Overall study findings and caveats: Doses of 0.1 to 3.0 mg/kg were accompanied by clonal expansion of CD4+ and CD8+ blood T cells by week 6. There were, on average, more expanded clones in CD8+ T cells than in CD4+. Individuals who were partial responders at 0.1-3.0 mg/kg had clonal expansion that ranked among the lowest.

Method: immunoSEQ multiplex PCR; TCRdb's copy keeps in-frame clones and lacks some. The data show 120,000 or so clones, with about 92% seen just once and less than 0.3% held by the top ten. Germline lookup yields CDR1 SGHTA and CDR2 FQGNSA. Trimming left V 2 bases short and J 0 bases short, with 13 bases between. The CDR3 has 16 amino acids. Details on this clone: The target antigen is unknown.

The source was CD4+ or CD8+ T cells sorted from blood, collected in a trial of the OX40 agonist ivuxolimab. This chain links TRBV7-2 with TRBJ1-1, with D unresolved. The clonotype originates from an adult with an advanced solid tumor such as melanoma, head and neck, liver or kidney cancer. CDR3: CASSLPRELLNTEAFF. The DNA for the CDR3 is TGTGCCAGCAGCTTACCCCGGGAATTATTGAACACTGAAGCTTTCTTT.